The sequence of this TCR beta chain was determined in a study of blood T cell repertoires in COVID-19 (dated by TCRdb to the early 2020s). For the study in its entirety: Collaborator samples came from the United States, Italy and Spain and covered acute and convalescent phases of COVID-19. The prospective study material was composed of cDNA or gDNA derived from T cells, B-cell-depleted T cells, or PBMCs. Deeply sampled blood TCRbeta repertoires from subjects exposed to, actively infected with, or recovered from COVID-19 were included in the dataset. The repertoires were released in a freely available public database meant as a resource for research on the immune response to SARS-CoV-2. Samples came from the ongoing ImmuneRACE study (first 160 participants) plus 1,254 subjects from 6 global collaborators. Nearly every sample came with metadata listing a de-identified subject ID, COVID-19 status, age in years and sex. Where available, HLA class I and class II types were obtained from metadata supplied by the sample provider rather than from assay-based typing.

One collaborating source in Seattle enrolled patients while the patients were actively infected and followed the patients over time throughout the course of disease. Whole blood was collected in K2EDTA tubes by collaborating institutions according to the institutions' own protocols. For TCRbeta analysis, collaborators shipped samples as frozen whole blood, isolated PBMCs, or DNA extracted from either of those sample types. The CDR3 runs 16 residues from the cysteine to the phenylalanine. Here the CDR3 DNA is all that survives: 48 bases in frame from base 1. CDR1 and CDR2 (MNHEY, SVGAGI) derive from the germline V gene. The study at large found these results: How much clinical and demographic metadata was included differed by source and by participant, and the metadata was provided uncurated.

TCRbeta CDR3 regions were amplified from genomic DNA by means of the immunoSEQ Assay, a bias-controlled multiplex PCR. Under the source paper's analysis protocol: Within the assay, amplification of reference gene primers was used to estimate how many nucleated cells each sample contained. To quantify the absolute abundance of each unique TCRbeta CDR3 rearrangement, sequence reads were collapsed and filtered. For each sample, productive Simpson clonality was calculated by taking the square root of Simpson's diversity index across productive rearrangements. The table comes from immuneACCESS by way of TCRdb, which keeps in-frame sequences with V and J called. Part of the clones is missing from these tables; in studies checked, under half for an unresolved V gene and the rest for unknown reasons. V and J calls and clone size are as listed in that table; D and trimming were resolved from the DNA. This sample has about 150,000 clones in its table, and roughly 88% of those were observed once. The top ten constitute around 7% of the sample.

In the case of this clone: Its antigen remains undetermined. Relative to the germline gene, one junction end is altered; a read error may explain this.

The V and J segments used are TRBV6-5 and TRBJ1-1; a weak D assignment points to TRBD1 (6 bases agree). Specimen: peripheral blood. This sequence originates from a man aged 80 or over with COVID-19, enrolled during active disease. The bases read TGTGCCAGCAGGTACTACAGGGCTAATGGAAACACTGAAGCTTTCTTT. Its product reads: CASRYYRANGNTEAFF.